This section outlines one T cell receptor (beta chain) sequence together with its context. Its antigen is not known. The data were obtained in a study of T cells expressing NK-cell markers. Whole-study context: Seven HCMV-seropositive donors and one seronegative donor made up the eight sequenced donors. Whole-study findings and limits: Of the CD8+ T cells in about 6 donors, roughly 1.0-7.5% belonged to dominant NKG2C+ clonotypes.

With the 5' RACE reads reprocessed, TCRdb shows one record per CDR3 protein and no DNA. This sample's table reports some 440,000 distinct CDR3 sequences. Germline CDR1 reads SGHRS; CDR2 reads YFSETQ. The CDR3 sequence is 15 residues long. The source is a woman aged 50 to 60 in good health. The chain has TRBV5-1 and TRBJ2-3; TCRdb lists TRBD2, though no DNA is available to test this call. Sequenced: blood T cells: a sorted CD56 or NKG2C T cell subset, CD4+ or CD8+ T cells, or bulk PBMC T cells (not recorded which). The CDR3 protein is CASSLAASGIDTQYF.